This T cell receptor (beta chain) was observed in a study of post-analysis software for immune sequencing data. Study observations and caveats: With TRBV5-6, TRBV5-1 and TRBV20-1 included, five TRBV segments were more frequent in patients than in controls. Controls' normalized Chao1 diversity significantly exceeded that of multiple sclerosis patients. The F measure placed samples prepared in the same batch into strongly shared clusters.

This CDR3 comprises 15 residues. Trimming took 6 bases from V and 6 from J; bases not matched to a gene: 12. Looked up from germline, CDR1 is MNHNY and CDR2 is SVGAGI (reference sequence). cDNA libraries of TCR beta carried unique molecular identifiers. Out of roughly 0.85 to 11 million T cells, a few hundred thousand cDNA molecules were generated. TCRdb analysed the PCR reads with MiXCR anew, one entry per CDR3 protein. The table records about 770,000 distinct CDR3 sequences, roughly 50% of them present only once. To note about this clonotype: Its antigen remains unknown.

The chain has TRBV6-6 and TRBJ2-3, with 7 nucleotides matching TRBD1. The TCR originated in a girl aged 10-17 years with multiple sclerosis. The sequencing input was blood. CDR3 sequence (DNA): TGTGCCAGCAGCACCGGGACAGATCACTTCGATACGCAGTATTTT. This encodes CASSTGTDHFDTQYF.